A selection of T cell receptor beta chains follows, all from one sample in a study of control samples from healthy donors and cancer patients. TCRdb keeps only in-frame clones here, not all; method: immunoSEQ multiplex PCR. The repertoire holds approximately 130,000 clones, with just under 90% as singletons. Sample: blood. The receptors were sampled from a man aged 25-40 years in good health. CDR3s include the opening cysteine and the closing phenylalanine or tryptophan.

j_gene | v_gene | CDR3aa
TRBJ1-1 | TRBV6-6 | CASSYMEGVREAFF
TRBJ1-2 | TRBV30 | CAWSVQANYGYTF
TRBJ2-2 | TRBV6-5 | CASRQGGPGELFF
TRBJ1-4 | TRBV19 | CASSPQGTANEKLFF
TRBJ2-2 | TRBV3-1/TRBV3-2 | CASSQGASNTGELFF
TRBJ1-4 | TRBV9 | CASSATLGGEKLFF
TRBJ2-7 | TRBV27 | CASQTQASYYEQYF
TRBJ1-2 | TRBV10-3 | CAISSGTAVDGYTF
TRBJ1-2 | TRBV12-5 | CASGLTGGPPNYGYTF
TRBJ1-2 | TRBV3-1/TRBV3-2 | CASSPRTANYGYTF
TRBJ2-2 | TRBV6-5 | CASSYAGAGTGELFF
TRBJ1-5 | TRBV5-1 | CASSLENRGDQPQHF
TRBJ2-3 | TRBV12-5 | CASGGGKGYEERQYF
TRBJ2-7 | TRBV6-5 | CASSYSGDRGYEQYF
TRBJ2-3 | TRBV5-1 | CASSLTGGTGIDTQYF
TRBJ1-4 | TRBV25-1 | CASSRKEGKLFF
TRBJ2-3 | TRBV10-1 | CASSESRTDTQYF
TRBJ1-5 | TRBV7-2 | CASSLDSYPNQPQHF
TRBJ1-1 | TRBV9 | CASSVGWDRILNTEAFF
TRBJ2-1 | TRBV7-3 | CASSPRTDSSYNEQFF
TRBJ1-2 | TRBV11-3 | CASSGHRDGYTF
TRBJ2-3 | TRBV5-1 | CASSFGGTSTDTQYF
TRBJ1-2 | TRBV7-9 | CASSFGTSEYYGYTF
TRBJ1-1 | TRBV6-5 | CASSYSRTGSTEAFF
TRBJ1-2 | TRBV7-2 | CASSLDSGGRGYTF
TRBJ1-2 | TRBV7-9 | CASSLSGTGGLDGYTF
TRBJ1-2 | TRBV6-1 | CASSEDVGGAYGYTF
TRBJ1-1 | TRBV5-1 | CASSLGPGLITEAFF
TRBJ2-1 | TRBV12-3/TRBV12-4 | CASSSYNEQFF
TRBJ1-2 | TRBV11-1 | CASSPDSFPNYGYTF
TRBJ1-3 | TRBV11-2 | CASSLSITSSGNTIYF
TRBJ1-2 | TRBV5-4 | CASSVGGGDRYGYTF
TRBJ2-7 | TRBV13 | CASSPYLGSYEQYF
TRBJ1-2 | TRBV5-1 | CASSPDRVTNYGYTF
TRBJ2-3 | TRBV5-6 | CASSLSTGATDTQYF
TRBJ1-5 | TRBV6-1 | CASSVEPGQRNQPQHF
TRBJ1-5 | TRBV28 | CASSSTGLGVGQPQHF
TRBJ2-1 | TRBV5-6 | CASSLSGGYNEQFF
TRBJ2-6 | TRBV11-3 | CASSLRNGANVLTF
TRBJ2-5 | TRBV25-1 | CASGVAGRETQYF
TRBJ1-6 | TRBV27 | CASSTDRVLPYNSPLHF
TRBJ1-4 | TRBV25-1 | CASSDSGWKLFF
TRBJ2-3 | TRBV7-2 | CASSLGLAGGRRDTQYF
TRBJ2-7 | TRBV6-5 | CASRTSGGEEQYF
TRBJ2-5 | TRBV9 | CASSRRDFETQYF
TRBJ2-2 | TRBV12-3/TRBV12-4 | CASSDRDTGELFF
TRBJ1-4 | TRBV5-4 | CASSGGDSLNEKLFF
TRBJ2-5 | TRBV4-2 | CASSQDGGRTQYF
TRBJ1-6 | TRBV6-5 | CASKDSENSPLHF